A single TCR beta chain is shown here with its context. This entry belongs to a study of blood T cell repertoires in COVID-19. For the study at large: Researchers got acute and convalescent COVID-19 samples from the United States, Italy and Spain.

Study members were between roughly 18 and 90 years old and lived in 20 to 30 US regions. This CDR3 has 16 residues. Germline CDR1 reads MGHRA; CDR2 reads YSYEKL. Trimming removed 0 bases from V and 0 bases from J, with 12 bases in between. Some clones are missing from TCRdb's copy, which holds only in-frame ones; the method was immunoSEQ multiplex PCR. In the table there are roughly 230,000 clones, about 88% of which are singletons. The sequencing input was PBMCs or T cells enriched from blood (not recorded which). The TCR originated in a woman aged 45-65 years who had been exposed to COVID-19. The gene calls are TRBV4-1 and TRBJ2-7; possible D gene TRBD1, 6 bases. CDR3 sequence reads: CASSQEPLDSSYEQYF. The DNA for the CDR3 is TGCGCCAGCAGCCAAGAACCCCTGGACAGCTCCTACGAGCAGTACTTC.